The rows below give T cell receptor beta chains drawn from one sample of a study of T cell repertoires in cytomegalovirus infection. TCRdb fed the reads into MiXCR, producing one record per CDR3 protein. The sample lists approximately 200,000 distinct CDR3 sequences; 25% to 30% were seen once. The specimen was PBMCs. These receptors were collected from a human donor in good health (CMV status not recorded). Some clones in this sample may be carry-over from other donors' samples. The CDR3 runs from the conserved cysteine through the conserved F or W. D genes are given only for firm matches. For some rows the clone size is stated as once, few or many, or as a class when expanded; others skip it.

>TRBD1|13|TRBJ2-7|few|TRBV30
CAWSVWDRYEQYF
TGTGCCTGGAGTGTATGGGACAGATACGAGCAGTACTTC
>.|11|TRBJ2-5|.|TRBV30
CAAKGPGTQYF
TGTGCCGCGAAGGGGCCAGGGACCCAGTACTTC
>.|18|TRBJ2-3|.|TRBV7-2
CASSSTRPRGESTDTQYF
TGTGCCAGCAGCTCCACGAGGCCGCGCGGGGAGTCCACAGATACGCAGTATTTT
>TRBD2|15|TRBJ2-7|many|TRBV5-6
CASSLASGGSYEQYF
TGTGCCAGCAGCTTGGCTAGCGGGGGATCCTACGAGCAGTACTTC
>TRBD1|14|TRBJ1-2|.|TRBV11-2
CASSSRTGGYGYTF
TGTGCCAGCAGCTCCCGGACAGGGGGCTATGGCTACACCTTC
>TRBD2|15|TRBJ2-1|few|TRBV12-3/TRBV12-4
CASSLSSGFYNEQFF
TGTGCCAGCAGTTTATCTAGCGGCTTCTACAATGAGCAGTTCTTC
>TRBD1|15|TRBJ1-1|.|TRBV11-3
CASSGTGAQDTEAFF
TGTGCCAGCAGTGGGACAGGGGCTCAGGACACTGAAGCTTTCTTT
>TRBD1|16|TRBJ1-2|.|TRBV20-1
CSASSLPDRGGSGYTF
TGCAGTGCTAGCTCCCTTCCGGACAGGGGTGGGTCTGGCTACACCTTC
>TRBD1|14|TRBJ2-7|.|TRBV20-1
CSADPGQGPYGQYF
TGCAGTGCCGATCCGGGACAGGGACCCTATGGGCAGTACTTC
>.|14|TRBJ2-7|.|TRBV27
CASSPTGTTYEQYF
TGTGCCAGCAGTCCGACGGGGACCACCTACGAGCAGTACTTC
>.|15|TRBJ2-1|many|TRBV7-8
CASSLDGPGAAIQFF
TGTGCCAGCAGCTTAGATGGCCCCGGCGCGGCTATCCAGTTCTTC
>TRBD1|14|TRBJ1-1|few|TRBV12-3/TRBV12-4
CASSWDRYRTEAFF
TGTGCCAGCAGCTGGGACAGGTATCGGACTGAAGCTTTCTTT
>.|14|TRBJ1-1|.|TRBV6-5
CASSYAEGSAEAFF
TGTGCCAGCAGTTACGCGGAGGGTTCGGCTGAAGCTTTCTTT
>.|13|TRBJ2-7|few|TRBV11-2
CASSPGYEVGQYF
TGTGCCAGCAGCCCTGGTTATGAGGTCGGGCAGTACTTC
>.|12|TRBJ2-5|many|TRBV7-2
CASSHPRGAQYF
TGTGCCAGCAGCCATCCACGGGGAGCCCAGTACTTC
>.|15|TRBJ1-5|.|TRBV7-9
CASSFEKNSNLPQHF
TGTGCCAGCAGCTTCGAGAAAAACAGCAATCTGCCCCAGCATTTT
>.|14|TRBJ2-7|few|TRBV27
CASSPQTGPYEQYF
TGTGCCAGCAGTCCCCAGACAGGACCCTACGAGCAGTACTTC